This TCR beta chain was documented in a study of shared clonotypes between healthy human individuals. Some clones are missing from TCRdb's copy, which holds only in-frame ones; the method was immunoSEQ multiplex PCR. The data hold approximately 1.1 million clones, with roughly 74% observed a single time. Germline CDR1 and CDR2: SQVTM and ANQGSEA. V lost 7 bases to trimming and J lost 3 bases; unmatched junction nucleotides: 6. The CDR3 spans 13 residues. Sequencing input: memory CD4+ T cells from PBMCs. The subset here: CD45RA-negative fraction. V and J are TRBV29-1 and TRBJ2-1; 7 positions match TRBD1. The TCR was taken from a man between 18 and 35 years old in good health. Some clones in this sample may be carry-over from other donors' samples. This CDR3 is CSAVQGVYNEQFF. Here the CDR3 DNA reads TGCAGCGCGGTCCAGGGGGTCTACAATGAGCAGTTCTTC.